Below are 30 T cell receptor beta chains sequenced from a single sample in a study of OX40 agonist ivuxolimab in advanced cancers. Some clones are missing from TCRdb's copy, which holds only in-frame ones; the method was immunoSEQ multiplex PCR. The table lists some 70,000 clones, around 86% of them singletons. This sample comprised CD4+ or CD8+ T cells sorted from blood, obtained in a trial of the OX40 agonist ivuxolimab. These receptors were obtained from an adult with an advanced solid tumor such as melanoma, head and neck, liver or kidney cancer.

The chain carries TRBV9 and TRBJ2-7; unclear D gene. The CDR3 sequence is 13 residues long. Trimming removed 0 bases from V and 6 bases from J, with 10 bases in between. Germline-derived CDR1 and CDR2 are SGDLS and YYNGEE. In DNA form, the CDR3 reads TGTGCCAGCAGCGTAGTCTTACAGTCCGAGCAGTACTTC. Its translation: CASSVVLQSEQYF.

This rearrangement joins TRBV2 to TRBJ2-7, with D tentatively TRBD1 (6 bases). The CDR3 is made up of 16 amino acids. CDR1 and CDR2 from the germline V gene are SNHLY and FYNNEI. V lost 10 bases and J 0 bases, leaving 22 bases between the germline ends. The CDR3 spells CATWGQSQSSSYEQYF. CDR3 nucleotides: TGTGCCACCTGGGGGCAGTCACAGAGCAGCTCCTACGAGCAGTACTTC. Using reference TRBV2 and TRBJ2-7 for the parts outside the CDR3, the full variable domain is EPEVTQTPSHQVTQMGQEVILRCVPISNHLYFYWYRQILGQKVEFLVSFYNNEISEKSEIFDDQFSVERPDGSNFTLKIRSTKLEDSAMYFCATWGQSQSSSYEQYFGPGTRLTVT.

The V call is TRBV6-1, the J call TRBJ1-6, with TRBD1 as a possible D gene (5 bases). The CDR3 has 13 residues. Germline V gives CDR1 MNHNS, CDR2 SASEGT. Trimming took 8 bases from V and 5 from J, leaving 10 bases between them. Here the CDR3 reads CASQRQNNSPLHF. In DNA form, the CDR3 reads TGTGCCAGCCAACGACAGAATAATTCACCCCTCCACTTT.

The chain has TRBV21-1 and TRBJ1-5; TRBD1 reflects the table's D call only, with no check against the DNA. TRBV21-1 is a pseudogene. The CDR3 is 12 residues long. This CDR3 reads CASSGLGQPQHF. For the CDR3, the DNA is TGTGCCAGCTCTGGGCTGGGCCAGCCCCAGCATTTT.

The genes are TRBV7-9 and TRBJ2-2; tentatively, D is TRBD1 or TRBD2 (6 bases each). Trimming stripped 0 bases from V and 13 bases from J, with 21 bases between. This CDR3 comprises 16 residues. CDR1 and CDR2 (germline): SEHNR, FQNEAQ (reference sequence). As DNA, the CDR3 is TGTGCCAGCAGCTTAGCGGTCGGAGGGGGGACGTCATGGCTGTTTTTT. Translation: CASSLAVGGGTSWLFF.

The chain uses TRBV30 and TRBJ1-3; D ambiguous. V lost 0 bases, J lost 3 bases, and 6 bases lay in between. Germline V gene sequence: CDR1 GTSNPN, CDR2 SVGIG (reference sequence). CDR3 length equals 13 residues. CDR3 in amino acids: CAWSVKGGNTIYF. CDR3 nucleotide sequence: TGTGCCTGGAGTGTCAAGGGTGGAAACACCATATATTTT. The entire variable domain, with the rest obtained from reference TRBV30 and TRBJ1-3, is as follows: SQTIHQWPATLVQPVGSPLSLECTVEGTSNPNLYWYRQAAGRGLQLLFYSVGIGQISSEVPQNLSASRPQDRQFILSSKKLLLSDSGFYLCAWSVKGGNTIYFGEGSWLTVV.

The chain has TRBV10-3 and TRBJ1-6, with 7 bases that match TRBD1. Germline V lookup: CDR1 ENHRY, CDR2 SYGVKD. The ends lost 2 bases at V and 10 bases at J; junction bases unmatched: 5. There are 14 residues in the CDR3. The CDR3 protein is CAISEKEGASPLHF. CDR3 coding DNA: TGTGCCATCAGTGAGAAGGAGGGGGCCTCACCCCTCCACTTT.

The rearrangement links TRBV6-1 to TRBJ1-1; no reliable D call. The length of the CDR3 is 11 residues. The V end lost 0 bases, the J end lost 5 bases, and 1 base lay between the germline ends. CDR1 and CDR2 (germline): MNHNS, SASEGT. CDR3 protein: CASSEATEAFF. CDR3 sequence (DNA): TGTGCCAGCAGTGAAGCGACTGAAGCTTTCTTT.

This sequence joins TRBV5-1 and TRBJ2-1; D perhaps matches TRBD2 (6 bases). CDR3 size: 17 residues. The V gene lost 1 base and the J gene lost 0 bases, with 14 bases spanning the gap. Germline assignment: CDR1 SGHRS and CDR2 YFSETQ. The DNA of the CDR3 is TGCGCCAGCAGCTTGAGGAGCGGGTGGTCCTCCTACAATGAGCAGTTCTTC. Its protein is CASSLRSGWSSYNEQFF.

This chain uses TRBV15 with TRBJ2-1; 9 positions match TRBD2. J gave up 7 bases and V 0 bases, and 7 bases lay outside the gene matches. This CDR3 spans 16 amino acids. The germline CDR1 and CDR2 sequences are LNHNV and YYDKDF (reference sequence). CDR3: CATSRERGSGRNEQFF. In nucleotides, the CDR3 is TGTGCCACCAGCAGAGAGCGTGGGAGCGGGAGGAATGAGCAGTTCTTC.

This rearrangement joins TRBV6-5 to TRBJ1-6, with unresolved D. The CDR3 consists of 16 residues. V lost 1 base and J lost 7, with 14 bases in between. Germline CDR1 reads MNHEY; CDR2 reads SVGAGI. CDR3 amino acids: CASSYYGVNSNSPLHF. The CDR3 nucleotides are TGTGCCAGCAGTTACTACGGGGTTAACTCCAATTCACCCCTCCACTTT.

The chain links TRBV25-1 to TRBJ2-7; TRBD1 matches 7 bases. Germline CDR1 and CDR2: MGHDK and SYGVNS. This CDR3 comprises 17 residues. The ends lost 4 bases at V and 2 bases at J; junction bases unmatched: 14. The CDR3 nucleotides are TGTGCCAGCAGTGCTAGCCCGGGACAGTCATATCCCTACGAGCAGTACTTC. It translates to CASSASPGQSYPYEQYF.

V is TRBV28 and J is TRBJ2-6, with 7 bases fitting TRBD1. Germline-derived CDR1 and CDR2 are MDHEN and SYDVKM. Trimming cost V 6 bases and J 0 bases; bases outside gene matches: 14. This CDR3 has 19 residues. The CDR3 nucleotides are TGTGCCAGCAGGGGTGAGCAGGGGGACCTTTTCTCTGGGGCCAACGTCCTGACTTTC. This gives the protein CASRGEQGDLFSGANVLTF.

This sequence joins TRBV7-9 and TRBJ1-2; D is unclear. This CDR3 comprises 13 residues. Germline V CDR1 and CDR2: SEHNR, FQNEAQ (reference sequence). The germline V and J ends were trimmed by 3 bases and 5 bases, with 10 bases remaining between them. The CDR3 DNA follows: TGTGCCAGCAGCTTGGAGACTGCTTATGGCTACACCTTC. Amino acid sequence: CASSLETAYGYTF.

The CDR3 reads CASRLTAGGWNIQYF. CDR3 nucleotide sequence: TGTGCCAGCAGACTTACTGCAGGGGGCTGGAACATTCAGTACTTC. The rearrangement links TRBV6-1 to TRBJ2-4, with TRBD1 matching 8 bases. This CDR3 region has 15 residues. The germline V gene has CDR1 MNHNS and CDR2 SASEGT. J lost 7 bases, V lost 6 bases, and 11 bases had no gene match.

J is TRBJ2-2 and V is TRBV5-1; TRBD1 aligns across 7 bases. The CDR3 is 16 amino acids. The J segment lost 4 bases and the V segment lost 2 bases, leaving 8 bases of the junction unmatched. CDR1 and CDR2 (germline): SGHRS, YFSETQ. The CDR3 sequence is CASSLGGAWGTGELFF. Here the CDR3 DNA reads TGCGCCAGCAGCTTAGGGGGCGCGTGGGGCACCGGGGAGCTGTTTTTT.

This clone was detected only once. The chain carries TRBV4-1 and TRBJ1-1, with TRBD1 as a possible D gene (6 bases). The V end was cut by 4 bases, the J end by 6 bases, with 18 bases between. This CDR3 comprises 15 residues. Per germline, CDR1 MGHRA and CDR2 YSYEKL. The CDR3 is CASSPRRGQSPEAFF. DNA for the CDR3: TGCGCCAGCAGCCCCCGAAGAGGACAGTCTCCTGAAGCTTTCTTT.

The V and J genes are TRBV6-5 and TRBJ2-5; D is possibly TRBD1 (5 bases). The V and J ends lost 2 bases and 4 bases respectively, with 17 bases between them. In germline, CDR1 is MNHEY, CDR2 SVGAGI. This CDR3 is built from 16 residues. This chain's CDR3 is CASSYTFQGSGETQYF. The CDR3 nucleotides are TGTGCCAGCAGTTACACCTTTCAGGGATCCGGAGAGACCCAGTACTTC.

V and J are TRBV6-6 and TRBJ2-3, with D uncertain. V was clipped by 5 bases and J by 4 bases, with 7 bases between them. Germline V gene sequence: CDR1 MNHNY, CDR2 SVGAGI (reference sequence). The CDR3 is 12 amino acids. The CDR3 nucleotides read TGTGCCAGCAGTCCTTCCGCAGATACGCAGTATTTT. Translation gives CASSPSADTQYF.

CDR3 sequence reads: CASSEAGELFF. The DNA for the CDR3 is TGTGCCAGCAGTGAGGCAGGGGAGCTGTTTTTT. The chain uses TRBV2 and TRBJ2-2; no clear D gene. V was clipped by 3 bases and J by 8 bases, with 4 bases between them. Germline-derived CDR1 and CDR2 are SNHLY and FYNNEI. The CDR3 loop spans 11 amino acids.

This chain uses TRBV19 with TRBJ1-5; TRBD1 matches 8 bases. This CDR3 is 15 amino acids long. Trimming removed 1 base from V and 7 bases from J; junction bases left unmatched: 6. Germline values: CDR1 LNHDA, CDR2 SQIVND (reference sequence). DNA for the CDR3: TGTGCCAGTAGTATAGTACAGGACAGGGTACAGCCCCAGCATTTT. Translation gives CASSIVQDRVQPQHF.

CDR3 nucleotides: TGTGCCAGCAGCGCACACGCGGGTAATCAGCCCCAGCATTTT. Protein sequence: CASSAHAGNQPQHF. The V and J genes are TRBV9 and TRBJ1-5; D gene uncertain. Looked up from germline, CDR1 is SGDLS and CDR2 is YYNGEE. Trimming removed 3 bases at V and 4 bases at J, with 11 bases between. The CDR3 runs 14 residues.

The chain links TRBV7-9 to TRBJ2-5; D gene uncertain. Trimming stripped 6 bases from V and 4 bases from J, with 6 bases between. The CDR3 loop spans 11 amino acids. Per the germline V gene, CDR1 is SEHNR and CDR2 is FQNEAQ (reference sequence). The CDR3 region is CASRTTETQYF. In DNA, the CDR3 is TGTGCCAGCAGAACAACAGAGACCCAGTACTTC. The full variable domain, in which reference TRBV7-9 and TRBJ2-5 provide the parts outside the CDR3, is DTGVSQNPRHKITKRGQNVTFRCDPISEHNRLYWYRQTLGQGPEFLTYFQNEAQLEKSRLLSDRFSAERPKGSFSTLEIQRTEQGDSAMYLCASRTTETQYFGPGTRLLVL.

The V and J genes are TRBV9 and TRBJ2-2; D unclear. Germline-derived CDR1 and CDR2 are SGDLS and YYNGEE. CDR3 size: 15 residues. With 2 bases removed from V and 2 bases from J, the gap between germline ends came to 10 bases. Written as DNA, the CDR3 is TGTGCCAGCAGCGTTGCTACTTTAAACACCGGGGAGCTGTTTTTT. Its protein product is CASSVATLNTGELFF.

The CDR3 DNA reads TGTGCCAGTAGTATAGGCCCCGGAGGCGGTAACTATGGCTACACCTTC. Translated, it gives CASSIGPGGGNYGYTF. The chain couples TRBV19 to TRBJ1-2; D remains ambiguous. Trimming stripped 1 base from V and 1 base from J, with 13 bases between. The CDR3 consists of 16 residues. Germline V CDR1 and CDR2: LNHDA, SQIVND (reference sequence).

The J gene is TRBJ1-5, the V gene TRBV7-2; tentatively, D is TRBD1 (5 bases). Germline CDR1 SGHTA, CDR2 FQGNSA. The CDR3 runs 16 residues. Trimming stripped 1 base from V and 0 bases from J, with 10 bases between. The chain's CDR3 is CASSLGGGYSNQPQHF. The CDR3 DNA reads TGTGCCAGCAGCTTAGGGGGCGGGTATAGCAATCAGCCCCAGCATTTT. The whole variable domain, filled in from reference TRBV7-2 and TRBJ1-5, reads GAGVSQSPSNKVTEKGKDVELRCDPISGHTALYWYRQSLGQGLEFLIYFQGNSAPDKSGLPSDRFSAERTGGSVSTLTIQRTQQEDSAVYLCASSLGGGYSNQPQHFGDGTRLSIL.

The CDR3 here is CASSTRTGGIGETQYF. The CDR3 DNA reads TGTGCCAGCAGCACCCGGACAGGGGGCATCGGAGAGACCCAGTACTTC. The gene calls are TRBV9 and TRBJ2-5, with 11 bases lining up with TRBD1. This CDR3 is built from 16 residues. From germline, CDR1 is SGDLS and CDR2 YYNGEE. Trimming at V came to 4 bases and at J to 4 bases, leaving 9 bases not matched to a gene.

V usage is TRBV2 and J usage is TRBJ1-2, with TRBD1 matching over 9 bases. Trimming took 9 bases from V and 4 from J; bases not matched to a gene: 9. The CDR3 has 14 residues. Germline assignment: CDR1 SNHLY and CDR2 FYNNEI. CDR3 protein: CASRTGAAVYGYTF. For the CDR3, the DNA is TGTGCCAGTCGGACAGGGGCGGCAGTCTATGGCTACACCTTC.

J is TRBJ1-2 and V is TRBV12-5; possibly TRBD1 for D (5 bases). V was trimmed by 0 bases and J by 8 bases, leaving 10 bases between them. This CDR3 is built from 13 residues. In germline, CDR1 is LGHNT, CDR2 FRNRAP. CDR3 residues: CASGLVQARGYTF. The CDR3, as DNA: TGTGCTAGTGGTTTGGTACAGGCCCGGGGCTACACCTTC. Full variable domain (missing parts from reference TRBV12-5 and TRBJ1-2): DARVTQTPRHKVTEMGQEVTMRCQPILGHNTVFWYRQTMMQGLELLAYFRNRAPLDDSGMPKDRFSAEMPDATLATLKIQPSEPRDSAVYFCASGLVQARGYTFGSGTRLTVV.

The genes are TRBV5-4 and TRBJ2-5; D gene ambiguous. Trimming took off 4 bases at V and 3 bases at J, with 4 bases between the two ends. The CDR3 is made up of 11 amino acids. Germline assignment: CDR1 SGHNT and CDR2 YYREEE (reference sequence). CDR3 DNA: TGTGCCAGCAGCACCGAAGAGACCCAGTACTTC. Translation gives CASSTEETQYF. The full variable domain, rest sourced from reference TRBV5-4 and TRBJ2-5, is ETGVTQSPTHLIKTRGQQVTLRCSSQSGHNTVSWYQQALGQGPQFIFQYYREEENGRGNFPPRFSGLQFPNYSSELNVNALELDDSALYLCASSTEETQYFGPGTRLLVL.